This T cell receptor (beta chain) was observed in a study of blood T cell repertoires in COVID-19. Study-level information: Sources were T cells, B-cell-depleted T cells, or PBMCs; the material itself was cDNA or gDNA.

Sequencing was performed with immunoSEQ multiplex PCR; in TCRdb, only in-frame clones are kept and a portion is missing. The profile covers fewer than 100,000 clones, with around 90% appearing a single time and 4% to 5.5% taken by the ten largest. A single count supports this clone. The CDR3 contains 15 residues. Germline CDR1 SGHRS, CDR2 YFSETQ. The junction had 9 bases not matched to a gene; V was cut back by 4 bases and J by 4 bases. Sequenced sample: peripheral blood. The origin of this receptor is a man in his 70s with acute or convalescent COVID-19. V is TRBV5-1 and J is TRBJ2-5; 8 bases fit TRBD1. CDR3 sequence (DNA): TGCGCCAGCAGCCCCCGGCCAGGGGGCGTAGAGACCCAGTACTTC. The encoded protein is CASSPRPGGVETQYF.